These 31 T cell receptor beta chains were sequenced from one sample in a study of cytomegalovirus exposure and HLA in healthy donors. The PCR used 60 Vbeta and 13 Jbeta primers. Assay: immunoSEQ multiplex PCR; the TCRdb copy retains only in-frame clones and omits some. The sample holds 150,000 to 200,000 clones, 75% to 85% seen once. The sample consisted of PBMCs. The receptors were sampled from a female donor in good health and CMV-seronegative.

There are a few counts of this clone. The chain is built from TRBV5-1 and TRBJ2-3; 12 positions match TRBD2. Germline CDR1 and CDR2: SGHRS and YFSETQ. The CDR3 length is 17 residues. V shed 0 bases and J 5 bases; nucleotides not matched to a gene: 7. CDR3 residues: CASSLALAGGPQDTQYF. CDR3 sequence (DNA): TGCGCCAGCAGCTTGGCCCTAGCGGGAGGGCCACAAGATACGCAGTATTTT.

The chain's CDR3 is CSVEWGQGNTEAFF. CDR3 DNA: TGCAGCGTTGAATGGGGGCAGGGTAACACTGAAGCTTTCTTT. The chain combines TRBV29-1 with TRBJ1-1, with a possible D match to TRBD1 (6 bases). Trimming cost V 2 bases and J 2 bases, with 12 bases left between them. The germline gives CDR1 SQVTM, CDR2 ANQGSEA. The CDR3 consists of 14 residues.

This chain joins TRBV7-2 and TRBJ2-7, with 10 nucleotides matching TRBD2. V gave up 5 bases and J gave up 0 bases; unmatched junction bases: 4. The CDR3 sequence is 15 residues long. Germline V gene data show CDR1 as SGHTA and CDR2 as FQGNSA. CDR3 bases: TGTGCCAGCAGCCGGAGCGGGGGGGCCTCCTACGAGCAGTACTTC. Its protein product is CASSRSGGASYEQYF.

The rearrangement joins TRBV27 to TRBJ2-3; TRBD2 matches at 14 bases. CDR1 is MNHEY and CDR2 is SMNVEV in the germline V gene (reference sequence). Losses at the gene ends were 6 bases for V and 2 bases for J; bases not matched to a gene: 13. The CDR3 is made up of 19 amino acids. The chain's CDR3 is CASRAIPGLAGETTDTQYF. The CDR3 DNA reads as TGTGCCAGCAGAGCCATTCCGGGACTAGCGGGGGAAACCACAGATACGCAGTATTTT.

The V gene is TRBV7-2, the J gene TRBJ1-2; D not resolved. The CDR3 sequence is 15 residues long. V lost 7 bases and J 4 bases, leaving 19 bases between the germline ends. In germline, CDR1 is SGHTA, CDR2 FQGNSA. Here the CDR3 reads CASTSIWLQAYGYTF. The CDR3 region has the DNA TGTGCCAGCACCTCAATCTGGCTCCAGGCCTATGGCTACACCTTC.

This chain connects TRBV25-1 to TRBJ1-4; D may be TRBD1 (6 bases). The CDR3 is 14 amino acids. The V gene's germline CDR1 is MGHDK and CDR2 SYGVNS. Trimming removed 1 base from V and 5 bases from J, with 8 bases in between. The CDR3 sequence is CASSELGANEKLFF. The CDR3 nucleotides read TGTGCCAGCAGTGAATTGGGGGCCAATGAAAAACTGTTTTTT.

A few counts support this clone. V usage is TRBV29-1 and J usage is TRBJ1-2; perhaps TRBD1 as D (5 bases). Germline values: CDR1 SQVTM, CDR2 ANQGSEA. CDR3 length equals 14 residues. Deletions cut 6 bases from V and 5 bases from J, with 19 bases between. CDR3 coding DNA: TGCAGCGTCCCTTCGGGGGTAGCCGAGTATGGCTACACCTTC. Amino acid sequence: CSVPSGVAEYGYTF.

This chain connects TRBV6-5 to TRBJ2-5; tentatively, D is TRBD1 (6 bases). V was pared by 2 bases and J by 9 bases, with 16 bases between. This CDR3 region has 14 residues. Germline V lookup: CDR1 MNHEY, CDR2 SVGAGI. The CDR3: CASSYAQGQTAQYF. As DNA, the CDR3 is TGTGCCAGCAGTTACGCACAGGGCCAGACCGCCCAGTACTTC.

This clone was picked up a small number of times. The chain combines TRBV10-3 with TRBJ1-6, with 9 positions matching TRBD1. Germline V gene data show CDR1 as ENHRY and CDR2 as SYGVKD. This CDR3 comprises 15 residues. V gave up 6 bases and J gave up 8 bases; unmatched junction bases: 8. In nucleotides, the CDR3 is TGTGCCATCAGCCCCCTGGGACAGGGAGATTCACCCCTCCACTTT. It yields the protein CAISPLGQGDSPLHF.

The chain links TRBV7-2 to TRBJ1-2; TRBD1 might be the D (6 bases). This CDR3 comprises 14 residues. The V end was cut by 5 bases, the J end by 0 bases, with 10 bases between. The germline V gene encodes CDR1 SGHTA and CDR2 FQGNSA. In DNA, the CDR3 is TGTGCCAGCAGCCGAGGACAGACTAACTATGGCTACACCTTC. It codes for CASSRGQTNYGYTF.

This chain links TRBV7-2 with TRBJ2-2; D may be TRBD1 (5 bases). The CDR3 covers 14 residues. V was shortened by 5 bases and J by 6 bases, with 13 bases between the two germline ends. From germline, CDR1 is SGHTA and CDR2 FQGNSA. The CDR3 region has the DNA TGTGCCAGCAGCCTTAAGCAGGGCTCCGGGGAGCTGTTTTTT. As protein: CASSLKQGSGELFF.

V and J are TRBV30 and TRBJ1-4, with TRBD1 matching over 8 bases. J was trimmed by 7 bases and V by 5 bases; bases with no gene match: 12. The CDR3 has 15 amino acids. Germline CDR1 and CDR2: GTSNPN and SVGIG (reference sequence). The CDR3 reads CAWGDRTGLAEKLFF. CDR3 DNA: TGTGCCTGGGGCGACCGGACAGGGCTTGCTGAAAAACTGTTTTTT.

CDR3 nucleotide sequence: TGTGCCAGCAGCTGGACAGATGGTTCTTCACCCCTCCACTTT. Translating it yields CASSWTDGSSPLHF. The genes are TRBV7-2 and TRBJ1-6; D might be TRBD1 (6 bases). The CDR3 spans 14 residues. V shed 4 bases and J shed 9 bases, with 13 bases lying between them. The germline gives CDR1 SGHTA, CDR2 FQGNSA.

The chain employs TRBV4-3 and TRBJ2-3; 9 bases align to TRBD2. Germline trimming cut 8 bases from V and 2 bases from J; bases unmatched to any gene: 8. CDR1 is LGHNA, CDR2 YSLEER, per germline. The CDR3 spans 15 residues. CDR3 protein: CASFIAGEHTDTQYF. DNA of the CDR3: TGCGCCAGCTTTATAGCGGGGGAGCACACAGATACGCAGTATTTT.

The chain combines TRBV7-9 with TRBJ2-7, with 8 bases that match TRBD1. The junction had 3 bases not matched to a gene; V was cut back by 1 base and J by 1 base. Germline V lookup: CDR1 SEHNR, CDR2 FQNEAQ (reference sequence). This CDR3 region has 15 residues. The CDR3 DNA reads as TGTGCCAGCAGCTTAGAGACAGGGGCATCCTACGAGCAGTACTTC. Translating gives CASSLETGASYEQYF.

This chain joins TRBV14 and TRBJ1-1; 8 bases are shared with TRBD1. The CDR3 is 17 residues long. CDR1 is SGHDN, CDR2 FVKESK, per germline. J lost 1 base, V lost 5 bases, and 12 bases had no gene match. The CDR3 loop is CASSDYRGNIWNTEAFF. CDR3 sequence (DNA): TGTGCCAGCAGCGATTACAGGGGGAACATTTGGAACACTGAAGCTTTCTTT.

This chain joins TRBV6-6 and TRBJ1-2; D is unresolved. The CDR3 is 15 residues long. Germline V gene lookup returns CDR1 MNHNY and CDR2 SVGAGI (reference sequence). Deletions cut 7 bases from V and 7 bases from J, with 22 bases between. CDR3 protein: CASTFFSVVPGGYTF. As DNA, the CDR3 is TGTGCCAGCACCTTCTTTAGTGTCGTTCCGGGTGGCTACACCTTC.

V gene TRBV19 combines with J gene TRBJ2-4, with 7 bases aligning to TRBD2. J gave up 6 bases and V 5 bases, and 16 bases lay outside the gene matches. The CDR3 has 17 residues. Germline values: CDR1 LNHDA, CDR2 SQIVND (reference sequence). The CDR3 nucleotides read TGTGCCAGTAGTCGTAGCGGGTCAGCGGGTCCGGGAAACATTCAGTACTTC. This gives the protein CASSRSGSAGPGNIQYF.

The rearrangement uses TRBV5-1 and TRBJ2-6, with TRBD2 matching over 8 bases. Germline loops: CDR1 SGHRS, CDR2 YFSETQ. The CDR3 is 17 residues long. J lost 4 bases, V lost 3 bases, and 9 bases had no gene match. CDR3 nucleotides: TGCGCCAGCAGCTCTCAAGCGGGAGCGGTGGGGGCCAACGTCCTGACTTTC. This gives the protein CASSSQAGAVGANVLTF.

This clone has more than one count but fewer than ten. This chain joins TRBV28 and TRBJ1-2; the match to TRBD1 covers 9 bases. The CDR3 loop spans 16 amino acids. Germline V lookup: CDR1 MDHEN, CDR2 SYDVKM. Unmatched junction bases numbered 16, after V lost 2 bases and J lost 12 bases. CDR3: CASSLARGTTGGVHTF. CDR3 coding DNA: TGTGCCAGCAGTTTAGCCCGGGGGACGACAGGGGGAGTACACACCTTC.

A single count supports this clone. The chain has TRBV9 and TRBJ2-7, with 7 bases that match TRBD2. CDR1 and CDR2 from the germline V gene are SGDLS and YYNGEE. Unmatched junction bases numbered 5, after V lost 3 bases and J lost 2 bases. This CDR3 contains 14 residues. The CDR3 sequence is CASSDSSGTYEQYF. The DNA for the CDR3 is TGTGCCAGCAGCGACTCTAGCGGTACCTACGAGCAGTACTTC.

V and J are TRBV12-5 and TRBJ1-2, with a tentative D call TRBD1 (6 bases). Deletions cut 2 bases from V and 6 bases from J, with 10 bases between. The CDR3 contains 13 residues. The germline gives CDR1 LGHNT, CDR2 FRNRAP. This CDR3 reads CASGLSGEHGYTF. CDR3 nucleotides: TGTGCTAGTGGTTTGTCAGGGGAGCATGGCTACACCTTC.

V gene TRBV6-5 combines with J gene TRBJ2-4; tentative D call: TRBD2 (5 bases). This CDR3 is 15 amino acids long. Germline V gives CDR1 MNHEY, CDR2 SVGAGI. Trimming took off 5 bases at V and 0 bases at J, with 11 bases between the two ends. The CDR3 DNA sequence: TGTGCCAGCAGTCGAGGAGGTCTAGCCAAAAACATTCAGTACTTC. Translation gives CASSRGGLAKNIQYF.

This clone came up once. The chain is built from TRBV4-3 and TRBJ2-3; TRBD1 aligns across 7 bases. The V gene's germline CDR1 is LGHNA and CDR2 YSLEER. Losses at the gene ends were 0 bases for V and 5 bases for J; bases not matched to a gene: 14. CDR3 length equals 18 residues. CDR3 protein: CASSQDVPGTVELDTQYF. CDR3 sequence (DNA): TGCGCCAGCAGCCAAGATGTCCCGGGGACAGTTGAGTTAGATACGCAGTATTTT.

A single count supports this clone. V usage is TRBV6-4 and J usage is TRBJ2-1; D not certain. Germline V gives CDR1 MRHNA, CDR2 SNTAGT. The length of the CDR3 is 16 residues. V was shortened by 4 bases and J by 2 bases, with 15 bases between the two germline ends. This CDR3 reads CASSAQTAGPYNEQFF. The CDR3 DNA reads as TGTGCCAGCAGTGCTCAGACTGCCGGTCCCTACAATGAGCAGTTCTTC.

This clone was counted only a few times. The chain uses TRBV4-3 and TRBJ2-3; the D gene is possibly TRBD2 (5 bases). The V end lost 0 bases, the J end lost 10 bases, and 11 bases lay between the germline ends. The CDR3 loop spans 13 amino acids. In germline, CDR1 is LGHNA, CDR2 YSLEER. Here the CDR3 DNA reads TGCGCCAGCAGCCAAGATCAAGCGGAAGCGCAGTATTTT. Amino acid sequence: CASSQDQAEAQYF.

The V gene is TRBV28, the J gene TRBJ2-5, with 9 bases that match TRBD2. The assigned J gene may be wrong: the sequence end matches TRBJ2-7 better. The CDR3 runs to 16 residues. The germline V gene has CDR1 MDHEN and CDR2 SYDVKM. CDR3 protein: CASSLGRLAAPYEQYF. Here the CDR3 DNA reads TGTGCCAGCAGTTTGGGGAGACTAGCGGCCCCCTACGAGCAGTACTTC.

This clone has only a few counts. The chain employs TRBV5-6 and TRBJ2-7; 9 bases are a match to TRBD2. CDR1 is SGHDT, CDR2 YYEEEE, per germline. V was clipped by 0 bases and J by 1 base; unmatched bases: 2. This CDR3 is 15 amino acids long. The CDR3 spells CASSLETSGSYEQYF. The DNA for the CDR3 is TGTGCCAGCAGCTTGGAGACTAGCGGATCCTACGAGCAGTACTTC.

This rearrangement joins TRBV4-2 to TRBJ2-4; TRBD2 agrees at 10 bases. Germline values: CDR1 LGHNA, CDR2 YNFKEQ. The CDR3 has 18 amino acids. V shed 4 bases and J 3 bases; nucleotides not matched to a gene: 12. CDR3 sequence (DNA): TGTGCCAGCAGCCCTCGAGGAGCGGGAGGGCCTGGCAAAAACATTCAGTACTTC. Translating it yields CASSPRGAGGPGKNIQYF.

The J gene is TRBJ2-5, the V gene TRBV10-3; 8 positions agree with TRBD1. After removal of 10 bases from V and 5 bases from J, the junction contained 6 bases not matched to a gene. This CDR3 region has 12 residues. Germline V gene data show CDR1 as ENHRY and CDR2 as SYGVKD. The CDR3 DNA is TGTGCCAGCCAGGGGGCGGAGGAGACCCAGTACTTC. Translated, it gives CASQGAEETQYF.

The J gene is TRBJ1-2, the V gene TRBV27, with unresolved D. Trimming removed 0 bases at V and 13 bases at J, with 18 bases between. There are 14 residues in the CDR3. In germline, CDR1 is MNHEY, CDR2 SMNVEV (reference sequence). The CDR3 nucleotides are TGTGCCAGCAGTTTATCTATTACAATCCCAGAGGTCACCTTC. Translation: CASSLSITIPEVTF.